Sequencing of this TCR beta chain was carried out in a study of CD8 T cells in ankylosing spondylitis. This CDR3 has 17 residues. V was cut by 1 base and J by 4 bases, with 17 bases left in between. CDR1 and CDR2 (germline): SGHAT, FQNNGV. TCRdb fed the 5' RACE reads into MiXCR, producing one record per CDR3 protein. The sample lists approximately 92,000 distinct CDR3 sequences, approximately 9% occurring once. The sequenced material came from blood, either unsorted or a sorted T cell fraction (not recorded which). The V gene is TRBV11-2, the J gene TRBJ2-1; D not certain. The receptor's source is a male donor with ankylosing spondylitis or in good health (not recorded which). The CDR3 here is CASSLGLGSGKYNEQFF. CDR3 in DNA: TGTGCCAGCAGCTTAGGTCTGGGTTCCGGAAAGTACAATGAGCAGTTCTTC.